The rows below give T cell receptor beta chains drawn from one sample of a study of cytotoxic CD8 clonotypes in ibrutinib-treated CLL. Only in-frame clones appear in the TCRdb table, and some are missing; sequencing was by immunoSEQ multiplex PCR. The table has roughly 250,000 clones, around three quarters seen once. Material: PBMCs, obtained after 24 months of ibrutinib treatment. The receptors shown here come from a human donor with chronic lymphocytic leukemia. CDR3s include the opening cysteine and the closing phenylalanine or tryptophan.

j_gene,v_gene,CDR3aa
TRBJ2-7,TRBV9,CASSVGQGPREQYF
TRBJ2-1,TRBV13,CASSLRRDSPADEQFF
TRBJ1-2,TRBV7-8,CASSPGAGRRTF
TRBJ1-4,TRBV7-3,CASSLTGTEGEKLFF
TRBJ2-5,TRBV13,CASSLGGDQETQYF
TRBJ1-1,TRBV5-1,CASRLRTGYSTEAFF
TRBJ1-2,TRBV27,CASSLSGARPGSGYTF
TRBJ2-5,TRBV7-9,CASSLEWTQYF
TRBJ2-7,TRBV18,CASSSLNEQYF
TRBJ2-1,TRBV19,CASSIGTSGPSSYNEQFF